The present TCR beta chain was sequenced within a study of T cell responses to AZD1222 COVID-19 vaccine. V shed 0 bases and J 2 bases; nucleotides not matched to a gene: 3. Germline-derived CDR1 and CDR2 are MNHEY and SVGEGT. CDR3 length equals 15 residues. Using immunoSEQ multiplex PCR, the repertoire was profiled, and TCRdb retains in-frame clones only, with some absent. The profile shows approximately 180,000 clones, around nine tenths of them singletons. The chain links TRBV6-2 or TRBV6-3 to TRBJ2-7; TRBD1 matches at 8 bases. Specimen: peripheral blood, collected on day 0 of AZD1222 vaccination. The clonotype was recovered from an adult in good health. This CDR3 reads CASSYSMDRAYEQYF. The CDR3, as DNA: TGTGCCAGCAGTTACTCCATGGACAGGGCCTACGAGCAGTACTTC.